The 28 T cell receptor beta chains below all came from one sample that was sequenced in a study of human T cells and chemical hapten exposure. TCRdb reprocessed the RACE reads via MiXCR and lists one record per CDR3 protein. In the table there are over 95,000 distinct CDR3 sequences, under 15% of which are singletons. Stated time point: patch test 1, 2 weeks after DPC sensitization. Noted treatment: therapeutic diphenylcyclopropenone sensitization with weekly scalp DPC. The sample was whole blood, taken in connection with sensitization to the hapten diphenylcyclopropenone (DPC). Receptor source: a woman between 35 and 50 years old with alopecia areata. Some clones in this sample may be carry-over from other donors' samples.

This clonotype was recorded a few times. The chain employs TRBV7-6 and TRBJ2-7; the D gene is possibly TRBD2 (6 bases). CDR3 size: 17 residues. V was pared by 5 bases and J by 2 bases, with 22 bases between. The V gene's germline CDR1 is SGHVS and CDR2 FNYEAQ. The CDR3 DNA reads as TGTGCCAGCAGCCTAGATCATGGAGGGATGGGGGCCTACGAGCAGTACTTC. It translates to CASSLDHGGMGAYEQYF.

This chain links TRBV11-2 with TRBJ1-5, with D maybe TRBD1 (5 bases). CDR3 size: 13 residues. The V end lost 5 bases, the J end lost 4 bases, and 9 bases lay between the germline ends. Germline CDR1 SGHAT, CDR2 FQNNGV. CDR3 in amino acids: CASSRQFNQPQHF. The CDR3 nucleotides read TGTGCCAGCAGCCGACAGTTTAATCAGCCCCAGCATTTT. The whole variable domain, remainder taken from reference TRBV11-2 and TRBJ1-5, is EAGVAQSPRYKIIEKRQSVAFWCNPISGHATLYWYQQILGQGPKLLIQFQNNGVVDDSQLPKDRFSAERLKGVDSTLKIQPAKLEDSAVYLCASSRQFNQPQHFGDGTRLSIL.

The rearrangement links TRBV5-1 to TRBJ1-2, with 7 bases lining up with TRBD1. The CDR3 loop spans 15 amino acids. Germline assignment: CDR1 SGHRS and CDR2 YFSETQ. J was trimmed by 2 bases and V by 0 bases; bases with no gene match: 4. CDR3 amino acids: CASSLAAGGNYGYTF. Here the CDR3 DNA reads TGCGCCAGCAGCTTGGCAGCAGGGGGAAACTATGGCTACACCTTC.

This clonotype showed up many times. The rearrangement joins TRBV27 to TRBJ1-2; 11 bases align to TRBD1. Germline V gene sequence: CDR1 MNHEY, CDR2 SMNVEV (reference sequence). The CDR3 length is 14 residues. V dropped 6 bases and J dropped 8; count of bases not matched to a gene: 8. The CDR3 DNA sequence: TGTGCCAGCAGCATCCTGGGACAGGGGGACGGCTACACCTTC. Translating gives CASSILGQGDGYTF.

In regard to this clonotype: Being one base from a much bigger clone, this may be a read error. The rearrangement joins TRBV7-8 to TRBJ2-7; 9 positions match TRBD2. The CDR3 sequence is 15 residues long. In germline, CDR1 is SGHVS, CDR2 FQNEAQ. V was pared by 1 base and J by 2 bases, with 3 bases of the junction left unmatched. For the CDR3, the DNA is TGTGCCAGCAGCTTAGGTTCTAGCGGGACCTACGAGCAGTACTTC. Encoded protein: CASSLGSSGTYEQYF.

This clonotype was found a few times. This chain joins TRBV7-2 and TRBJ2-3, with 8 positions matching TRBD1. Germline assignment: CDR1 SGHTA and CDR2 FQGNSA. Trimming took 3 bases from V and 2 from J; bases not matched to a gene: 4. CDR3 length: 15 amino acids. The chain's CDR3 is CASSFRQGFTDTQYF. DNA of the CDR3: TGTGCCAGCAGCTTCCGACAGGGGTTCACAGATACGCAGTATTTT.

This clonotype was seen ten or more times. J is TRBJ2-1 and V is TRBV7-2; D is unclear. Germline CDR1 and CDR2: SGHTA and FQGNSA. CDR3 size: 15 residues. Trimming shortened V by 3 bases and J by 8 bases, and 17 bases separated the two germline ends. The CDR3 bases are TGTGCCAGCAGCTTCTCGGGTGTCGCCGGTTATGAGCAGTTCTTC. Translation gives CASSFSGVAGYEQFF.

V is TRBV11-1 and J is TRBJ2-7; D gene uncertain. The CDR3 loop spans 15 amino acids. Germline CDR1 reads SGHAT; CDR2 reads FQDESV (reference sequence). V gave up 1 base and J gave up 4 bases, with 14 bases separating them. The CDR3 loop is CASSLVVTGSYEQYF. Written as DNA, the CDR3 is TGTGCCAGCAGCTTAGTGGTCACGGGTTCGTACGAGCAGTACTTC. Drawing the rest from reference TRBV11-1 and TRBJ2-7, the complete variable domain is EAEVAQSPRYKITEKSQAVAFWCDPISGHATLYWYRQILGQGPELLVQFQDESVVDDSQLPKDRFSAERLKGVDSTLKIQPAELGDSAMYLCASSLVVTGSYEQYFGPGTRLTVT.

This clonotype was counted a few times. The chain joins TRBV24-1 to TRBJ1-2; D call uncertain. Trimming removed 0 bases from V and 2 bases from J, with 6 bases in between. The CDR3 spans 14 residues. Germline V CDR1 and CDR2: KGHDR, SFDVKD. The CDR3 here is CATSDLPSNYGYTF. The CDR3 DNA reads as TGTGCCACCAGTGATTTGCCGTCGAACTATGGCTACACCTTC.

The chain carries TRBV24-1 and TRBJ2-1; 9 positions agree with TRBD2. Germline V gene sequence: CDR1 KGHDR, CDR2 SFDVKD. V lost 3 bases and J lost 7; bases outside the gene matches: 6. The CDR3 runs 15 residues. The CDR3 is CATSDRLAGKNEQFF. The CDR3 region has the DNA TGTGCCACCAGTGATCGGCTAGCGGGAAAGAATGAGCAGTTCTTC.

By proportion, this clonotype is medium-sized. The rearrangement links TRBV3-1 to TRBJ2-7; TRBD2 might be the D (5 bases). Between the trimmed V and J ends, which lost 4 bases and 1 base, there was a span of 8 bases. The CDR3 loop spans 13 amino acids. Germline V gene data show CDR1 as LGHDT and CDR2 as YNNKEL (reference sequence). The CDR3 DNA sequence: TGTGCCAGCAGCCTTGGACTGTCCTACGAGCAGTACTTC. Protein sequence: CASSLGLSYEQYF.

The chain carries TRBV9 and TRBJ2-7; no reliable D call. Germline CDR1 is SGDLS and CDR2 is YYNGEE. Trimming shortened V by 3 bases and J by 3 bases, and 7 bases separated the two germline ends. The CDR3 sequence is 12 residues long. The CDR3 here is CASSGPDYEQYF. The CDR3 DNA sequence: TGTGCCAGCAGCGGTCCGGACTACGAGCAGTACTTC. Full variable domain (outside the CDR3, taken from reference TRBV9 and TRBJ2-7): DSGVTQTPKHLITATGQRVTLRCSPRSGDLSVYWYQQSLDQGLQFLIQYYNGEERAKGNILERFSAQQFPDLHSELNLSSLELGDSALYFCASSGPDYEQYFGPGTRLTVT.

This clonotype was picked up many times. V usage is TRBV12-5 and J usage is TRBJ2-1; D gene uncertain. This CDR3 spans 13 amino acids. V was clipped by 6 bases and J by 0 bases, with 6 bases between them. In germline, CDR1 is LGHNT, CDR2 FRNRAP. CDR3 amino acids: CASGPDSYNEQFF. CDR3 nucleotides: TGTGCTAGTGGCCCTGACTCCTACAATGAGCAGTTCTTC.

This clonotype was seen only a few times. Possible read error: a much larger clone is one base away. The chain joins TRBV7-2 to TRBJ1-5; D is unclear. From germline, CDR1 is SGHTA and CDR2 FQGNSA. With 1 base removed from V and 6 bases from J, the gap between germline ends came to 4 bases. The length of the CDR3 is 12 residues. The CDR3 region is CASSLGSQPQHF. The CDR3 bases are TGTGCCAGCAGCTTAGGGTCTCAGCCCCAGCATTTT.

The J gene is TRBJ2-4, the V gene TRBV11-3; TRBD2 matches at 8 bases. Trimming took 5 bases from V and 6 from J; bases not matched to a gene: 12. From germline, CDR1 is SGHNT and CDR2 YENEEA. CDR3 length equals 16 residues. The CDR3: CASSLGGPSGRNIQYF. DNA for the CDR3: TGTGCCAGCAGCCTGGGGGGCCCCAGCGGGAGAAACATTCAGTACTTC.

This clonotype was recorded at least ten times. This chain connects TRBV2 to TRBJ2-3, with TRBD2 matching over 11 bases. Germline V gene data show CDR1 as SNHLY and CDR2 as FYNNEI. The CDR3 is 13 amino acids. V dropped 9 bases and J dropped 5; count of bases not matched to a gene: 4. The CDR3 DNA sequence: TGTGCCAGTAGCGGGAGGGCCGAAGATACGCAGTATTTT. Translating gives CASSGRAEDTQYF.

This clonotype turned up a few times. V is TRBV7-2 and J is TRBJ1-6; TRBD1 agrees at 7 bases. Trimming cost V 2 bases and J 5 bases; bases outside gene matches: 6. The CDR3 runs to 16 residues. Germline CDR1 is SGHTA and CDR2 is FQGNSA. CDR3 residues: CASSLNGRGNNSPLHF. The CDR3 DNA reads TGTGCCAGCAGCTTAAATGGCAGGGGGAATAATTCACCCCTCCACTTT.

This clonotype has more than one count but fewer than ten. V usage is TRBV7-9 and J usage is TRBJ2-4; 7 bases map to TRBD2. V trimming: 3 bases; J trimming: 8 bases; junction bases outside the gene matches: 7. This CDR3 contains 14 residues. Germline V gene data show CDR1 as SEHNR and CDR2 as FQNEAQ (reference sequence). CDR3 bases: TGTGCCAGCAGCTTGGGCGGGAGTATCGACATTCAGTACTTC. Its translation: CASSLGGSIDIQYF.

The gene calls are TRBV6-2 or TRBV6-3 and TRBJ1-5; TRBD1 is a possible D gene (5 bases). CDR1 and CDR2 (germline): MNHEY, SVGEGT. V was clipped by 3 bases and J by 7 bases, with 10 bases between them. The CDR3 is 13 residues long. The CDR3 here is CASSYSGLQPQHF. CDR3 bases: TGTGCCAGCAGTTATTCAGGGCTACAGCCCCAGCATTTT.

This clonotype appeared many times. The rearrangement joins TRBV15 to TRBJ2-4; D uncertain. V lost 2 bases to trimming and J lost 6 bases, with 5 bases between them. The length of the CDR3 is 12 residues. The germline V gene has CDR1 LNHNV and CDR2 YYDKDF (reference sequence). CDR3 nucleotides: TGTGCCACCAGCAGACCGGCAAACATTCAGTACTTC. Its protein product is CATSRPANIQYF.

The chain links TRBV24-1 to TRBJ1-5; D not certain. Germline CDR1 and CDR2: KGHDR and SFDVKD. The CDR3 has 14 residues. The V end lost 3 bases, the J end lost 4 bases, and 9 bases lay between the germline ends. The CDR3 DNA reads as TGTGCCACCAGTGATCCCCTGCTAAATCAGCCCCAGCATTTT. Translated, it gives CATSDPLLNQPQHF.

The J gene is TRBJ1-2, the V gene TRBV20-1; 7 bases agree with TRBD1. The V segment lost 3 bases and the J segment 5 bases; nucleotides outside the gene matches: 9. Germline V lookup: CDR1 DFQATT, CDR2 SNEGSKA (reference sequence). This CDR3 contains 14 residues. CDR3 sequence: CSASLQGSTYGYTF. CDR3 bases: TGCAGTGCTAGCCTACAGGGGTCTACATATGGCTACACCTTC.

The DNA for the CDR3 is TGTGCCAGCAGATACTACAGGGCACCTGCCTACGAGCAGTACTTC. It is translated as CASRYYRAPAYEQYF. V usage is TRBV28 and J usage is TRBJ2-7, with D tentatively TRBD1 (6 bases). The germline gives CDR1 MDHEN, CDR2 SYDVKM. Trimming removed 6 bases at V and 2 bases at J, with 17 bases between. The length of the CDR3 is 15 residues.

In this sample, this clonotype turned up a few times. The chain carries TRBV6-1 and TRBJ1-5, with 8 bases aligning to TRBD1. There are 15 residues in the CDR3. Germline V CDR1 and CDR2: MNHNS, SASEGT. V lost 6 bases to trimming and J lost 4 bases; unmatched junction nucleotides: 8. The CDR3 sequence is CASSPTGVRNQPQHF. CDR3 DNA sequence: TGTGCCAGCAGCCCGACAGGGGTGAGAAATCAGCCCCAGCATTTT.

CDR3 loop: CASSPATGKDEKLFF. The CDR3 region has the DNA TGTGCCAGCAGTCCCGCAACAGGGAAGGATGAAAAACTGTTTTTT. This chain links TRBV12-3 or TRBV12-4 with TRBJ1-4; TRBD1 might be the D (6 bases). Trimming took 5 bases from V and 6 from J, leaving 16 bases between them. This CDR3 contains 15 residues.

The sample holds a few counts of this clonotype. V is TRBV15 and J is TRBJ1-5; D is unresolved. The CDR3 is 15 amino acids. Trimming took off 0 bases at V and 5 bases at J, with 11 bases between the two ends. CDR1 is LNHNV, CDR2 YYDKDF, per germline (reference sequence). CDR3 sequence (DNA): TGTGCCACCAGCAGAGATCCCAACCCGGATCAGCCCCAGCATTTT. This sequence encodes CATSRDPNPDQPQHF.

The table lists this clonotype with many counts. The chain joins TRBV7-3 to TRBJ2-3, with D possibly TRBD1 on 5 matching bases. The V end lost 0 bases, the J end lost 5 bases, and 6 bases lay between the germline ends. The CDR3 sequence is 13 residues long. CDR1 is SGHTA and CDR2 is FQGTGA in the germline V gene. The CDR3 DNA is TGTGCCAGCAGCTTAACCAGGGAAGATACGCAGTATTTT. Residues: CASSLTREDTQYF.

This clonotype was seen more than once but under ten times. The chain uses TRBV2 and TRBJ2-3; the match to TRBD2 covers 7 bases. The junction had 15 bases not matched to a gene; V was cut back by 6 bases and J by 6 bases. The CDR3 runs 16 residues. Germline CDR1 reads SNHLY; CDR2 reads FYNNEI. In nucleotides, the CDR3 is TGTGCCAGCAGATCGGGACTACCTCAGGGCAAGGATACGCAGTATTTT. This encodes CASRSGLPQGKDTQYF.